These 19 T cell receptor beta chains were all obtained from the same sample, sequenced in a study of blood T cell repertoires in COVID-19. TCRdb's copy holds only in-frame clones and misses some; the assay was immunoSEQ multiplex PCR. The repertoire consists of around 81,000 clones, with approximately 84% occurring once and the leading ten covering around 13%. Sequenced sample: peripheral blood. These receptors came from a human donor in a cohort sampled during active COVID-19.

This clone was detected only a few times. Distinct nucleotide sequences in the sample also encode this CDR3. The chain carries TRBV5-1 and TRBJ1-2; 7 positions agree with TRBD1. V shed 0 bases and J 7 bases; nucleotides not matched to a gene: 3. The germline V gene has CDR1 SGHRS and CDR2 YFSETQ. The CDR3 spans 13 residues. CDR3 loop: CASSLGAGGGYTF. CDR3 nucleotide sequence: TGCGCCAGCAGCTTGGGGGCAGGGGGTGGCTACACCTTC.

CDR3 coding DNA: TGTGCCACCAGCAGAGAAGGTGGGGGCGGTTACACTGAAGCTTTCTTT. As protein: CATSREGGGGYTEAFF. The chain links TRBV15 to TRBJ1-1; D perhaps matches TRBD1 (6 bases). This CDR3 comprises 16 residues. The germline V and J ends were trimmed by 0 bases and 3 bases, with 14 bases remaining between them. Germline CDR1 reads LNHNV; CDR2 reads YYDKDF (reference sequence).

V is TRBV7-3 and J is TRBJ1-5; the D gene is possibly TRBD1 (5 bases). The CDR3 is made up of 13 amino acids. Germline V CDR1 and CDR2: SGHTA, FQGTGA. Trimming left V 6 bases short and J 6 bases short, with 12 bases between. CDR3: CASSLGEGQPQHF. CDR3 sequence (DNA): TGTGCCAGCAGTTTAGGGGAGGGTCAGCCCCAGCATTTT.

The genes are TRBV2 and TRBJ2-7; D is unclear. Germline CDR1 is SNHLY and CDR2 is FYNNEI. V lost 3 bases, J lost 7 bases, and 7 bases lay in between. CDR3 length: 11 residues. In DNA form, the CDR3 reads TGTGCCAGCAGTGACGACACAGAGCAGTACTTC. Its protein product is CASSDDTEQYF.

The CDR3 region has the DNA TGTGCCAGCAGCAAAGAAATGGGACAGAAGAATTCACCCCTCCACTTT. Residues: CASSKEMGQKNSPLHF. The chain carries TRBV21-1 and TRBJ1-6; the table's TRBD1 call for D was not verified on the DNA. TRBV21-1 is a pseudogene locus. CDR3 length: 16 amino acids.

The chain links TRBV2 to TRBJ1-5; 7 positions agree with TRBD1. Trimming took 6 bases from V and 1 from J; bases not matched to a gene: 6. CDR1 and CDR2 from the germline V gene are SNHLY and FYNNEI. There are 15 residues in the CDR3. CDR3 loop: CASRGTVGSNQPQHF. In nucleotides, the CDR3 is TGTGCCAGCAGAGGGACAGTAGGGAGCAATCAGCCCCAGCATTTT. Looking up the rest from reference TRBV2 and TRBJ1-5 gives the full variable domain: EPEVTQTPSHQVTQMGQEVILRCVPISNHLYFYWYRQILGQKVEFLVSFYNNEISEKSEIFDDQFSVERPDGSNFTLKIRSTKLEDSAMYFCASRGTVGSNQPQHFGDGTRLSIL.

The CDR3 here is CASSLWPPLGEFF. The CDR3 region has the DNA TGTGCCAGCAGTTTATGGCCGCCTCTAGGAGAGTTCTTC. The chain combines TRBV28 with TRBJ2-1; D is unclear. CDR3 size: 13 residues. Germline V gene lookup returns CDR1 MDHEN and CDR2 SYDVKM. V was pared by 0 bases and J by 14 bases, with 14 bases between.

This clone has only a few counts. The chain uses TRBV27 and TRBJ2-3, with 11 positions matching TRBD1. CDR1 is MNHEY and CDR2 is SMNVEV in the germline V gene (reference sequence). The CDR3 spans 16 residues. With 5 bases clipped from V and 2 bases from J, the junction kept 6 bases outside the gene matches. The CDR3 region is CASSPRDRGVTDTQYF. The DNA for the CDR3 is TGTGCCAGCAGTCCCCGGGACAGGGGGGTCACAGATACGCAGTATTTT.

The CDR3 here is CAIRISGTGRNEQFF. The CDR3 DNA sequence: TGTGCCATCAGAATATCCGGGACTGGGAGGAATGAGCAGTTCTTC. The chain links TRBV10-3 to TRBJ2-1, with D perhaps matching TRBD2 (6 bases). This CDR3 is 15 amino acids long. Germline V CDR1 and CDR2: ENHRY, SYGVKD. Trimming cost V 6 bases and J 7 bases, with 19 bases left between them.

The V call is TRBV20-1, the J call TRBJ2-7, with D perhaps TRBD2 (5 bases). CDR3 length: 12 residues. Germline values: CDR1 DFQATT, CDR2 SNEGSKA (reference sequence). V was clipped by 3 bases and J by 5 bases, with 11 bases between them. As DNA, the CDR3 is TGCAGTGCTAGTTTCTCGGGAAACGAGCAGTACTTC. Amino acid sequence: CSASFSGNEQYF.

The chain links TRBV7-3 to TRBJ1-6; TRBD1 might be the D (5 bases). V shed 5 bases and J shed 9 bases, with 14 bases lying between them. CDR3 length equals 14 residues. Looked up from germline, CDR1 is SGHTA and CDR2 is FQGTGA. CDR3 DNA sequence: TGTGCCAGCAGCCGTCAGGGTGACGGTTCACCCCTCCACTTT. As protein: CASSRQGDGSPLHF.

The gene calls are TRBV4-2 and TRBJ2-7; D unclear. Between the trimmed V and J ends, which lost 3 bases and 6 bases, there was a span of 9 bases. The CDR3 sequence is 12 residues long. Germline V CDR1 and CDR2: LGHNA, YNFKEQ. The CDR3 nucleotides read TGTGCCAGCAGCCATCGACAAGGCGAGCAGTACTTC. It codes for CASSHRQGEQYF.

This clone was seen a handful of times. This sequence joins TRBV5-6 and TRBJ1-3, with D hard to call. Germline-derived CDR1 and CDR2 are SGHDT and YYEEEE. Trimming pared 2 bases from V and 4 bases from J, leaving 7 bases between. This CDR3 has 13 amino acids. CDR3 sequence (DNA): TGTGCCAGCAGCTTTTCACAGGGAAACACCATATATTTT. Protein sequence: CASSFSQGNTIYF.

A single count supports this clone. The gene calls are TRBV28 and TRBJ2-5; TRBD1 matches at 9 bases. CDR1 is MDHEN, CDR2 SYDVKM, per germline. Trimming at V came to 2 bases and at J to 2 bases, leaving 9 bases not matched to a gene. This CDR3 has 17 residues. The CDR3 loop reads CASSLTLGQGIQETQYF. In DNA form, the CDR3 reads TGTGCCAGCAGTTTAACCCTGGGACAGGGAATTCAAGAGACCCAGTACTTC. The full variable domain, its missing parts supplied by reference TRBV28 and TRBJ2-5, is DVKVTQSSRYLVKRTGEKVFLECVQDMDHENMFWYRQDPGLGLRLIYFSYDVKMKEKGDIPEGYSVSREKKERFSLILESASTNQTSMYLCASSLTLGQGIQETQYFGPGTRLLVL.

This chain links TRBV30 with TRBJ1-5; D is undetermined. The CDR3 covers 13 residues. CDR1 and CDR2 from the germline V gene are GTSNPN and SVGIG (reference sequence). V was trimmed by 2 bases and J by 3 bases, leaving 8 bases between them. CDR3 in DNA: TGTGCCTGGAGTACCGGAGACAATCAGCCCCAGCATTTT. This sequence encodes CAWSTGDNQPQHF.

The chain has TRBV15 and TRBJ1-2; no clear D. The CDR3 spans 15 residues. The V and J ends lost 0 bases and 8 bases respectively, with 16 bases between them. The germline V gene has CDR1 LNHNV and CDR2 YYDKDF (reference sequence). The DNA of the CDR3 is TGTGCCACCAGCAGAGAGATTTTAGGAACCAGGGGCTACACCTTC. Its protein product is CATSREILGTRGYTF.

This clone was seen a single time. The rearrangement joins TRBV5-1 to TRBJ1-1; TRBD1 aligns across 9 bases. Trimming cost V 4 bases and J 0 bases; bases outside gene matches: 10. From germline, CDR1 is SGHRS and CDR2 YFSETQ. This CDR3 has 17 residues. The CDR3 is CASSPKQGANMNTEAFF. The DNA for the CDR3 is TGCGCCAGCAGCCCAAAACAGGGGGCTAATATGAACACTGAAGCTTTCTTT.

The chain combines TRBV4-1 with TRBJ2-3; TRBD2 aligns across 11 bases. Germline V lookup: CDR1 MGHRA, CDR2 YSYEKL. The CDR3 extends over 17 amino acids. The ends lost 2 bases at V and 4 bases at J; junction bases unmatched: 8. CDR3 DNA: TGCGCCAGCAGCCAAAGCTTAACTAGCGGGGGCTCAGATACGCAGTATTTT. Translated, it gives CASSQSLTSGGSDTQYF.

This rearrangement joins TRBV16 to TRBJ1-5, with a possible D match to TRBD1 (6 bases). In germline, CDR1 is KGHSY, CDR2 FQNENV. The germline V and J ends were trimmed by 3 bases and 4 bases, with 10 bases remaining between them. This CDR3 spans 14 amino acids. The CDR3 nucleotides read TGTGCCAGCAGCCAGTCCGGGACAAATCAGCCCCAGCATTTT. Protein: CASSQSGTNQPQHF.